A single sample is the source of the 19 T cell receptor beta chains below, sequenced in a study of blood T cell repertoires in COVID-19. Produced via immunoSEQ multiplex PCR; TCRdb's table is partial and in-frame only. Here the sample spans 250,000 to 350,000 clones, approximately 92% being singletons. The sample consisted of PBMCs or T cells enriched from blood (not recorded which). All receptors derive from a woman in her thirties who had recovered from COVID-19.

As DNA, the CDR3 is TGTGCCAGCAGTCTCCTGACGGGTGGAAACACCATATATTTT. Amino acids: CASSLLTGGNTIYF. The genes are TRBV28 and TRBJ1-3; D ambiguous. The length of the CDR3 is 14 residues. V dropped 5 bases and J dropped 3 bases, with 11 bases sitting between them. The germline CDR1 and CDR2 sequences are MDHEN and SYDVKM.

The rearrangement joins TRBV30 to TRBJ2-7, with TRBD1 matching over 8 bases. The germline V gene has CDR1 GTSNPN and CDR2 SVGIG (reference sequence). The CDR3 sequence is 11 residues long. V lost 5 bases, J lost 7 bases, and 4 bases stayed unmatched. In nucleotides, the CDR3 is TGTGCCTGGGACAGGGGCTCTGAGCAGTACTTC. Translation gives CAWDRGSEQYF.

The gene calls are TRBV9 and TRBJ2-2; 8 nucleotides align to TRBD1. The CDR3 is made up of 15 amino acids. Losses at the gene ends were 4 bases for V and 6 bases for J; bases not matched to a gene: 8. Germline values: CDR1 SGDLS, CDR2 YYNGEE. The CDR3 coding sequence is TGTGCCAGCAGCCAACCCGGACAGGGCTCCGGGGAGCTGTTTTTT. This codes for CASSQPGQGSGELFF.

This sequence joins TRBV5-4 and TRBJ2-5; a weak D match, TRBD1 (5 bases). The CDR3 length is 14 residues. Germline V lookup: CDR1 SGHNT, CDR2 YYREEE (reference sequence). The V end was cut by 2 bases, the J end by 3 bases, with 11 bases between. The CDR3 protein is CASSLTRGEETQYF. CDR3 nucleotides: TGTGCCAGCAGCTTAACAAGGGGCGAAGAGACCCAGTACTTC.

The table lists this clone with a count of one. J is TRBJ1-2 and V is TRBV28; D is perhaps TRBD1 (5 bases). Per germline, CDR1 MDHEN and CDR2 SYDVKM. The CDR3 is made up of 13 amino acids. V was clipped by 4 bases and J by 7 bases, with 13 bases between them. CDR3 region: CASSSAGVSGYTF. CDR3 DNA: TGTGCCAGCAGTTCGGCGGGGGTTAGTGGCTACACCTTC.

J is TRBJ2-7 and V is TRBV5-5; 11 bases align to TRBD1. V lost 4 bases, J lost 3 bases, and 6 bases stayed unmatched. Germline assignment: CDR1 SGHKS and CDR2 YYEKEE (reference sequence). The CDR3 sequence is 15 residues long. The CDR3 DNA sequence: TGTGCCAGCAGCCCTGGGACAGGGGGGGACTACGAGCAGTACTTC. Translated: CASSPGTGGDYEQYF.

This chain links TRBV3-1 (or the pseudogene TRBV3-2) with TRBJ1-2, with 7 bases that match TRBD1. The CDR3 is made up of 14 amino acids. The germline V gene encodes CDR1 LGHDT and CDR2 YNNKEL (reference sequence). J was trimmed by 8 bases and V by 1 base; bases with no gene match: 7. The DNA for the CDR3 is TGTGCCAGCAGCCAAGTGACAGGGCGGGACGGCTACACCTTC. Translated: CASSQVTGRDGYTF.

The genes are TRBV6-4 and TRBJ2-3, with 11 bases lining up with TRBD2. CDR3 length equals 16 residues. J was trimmed by 6 bases and V by 0 bases; bases with no gene match: 5. Germline V gene lookup returns CDR1 MRHNA and CDR2 SNTAGT. CDR3 sequence: CASSDSVTSGMDTQYF. The CDR3 bases are TGTGCCAGCAGTGACTCGGTGACTAGCGGGATGGATACGCAGTATTTT.

J is TRBJ1-1 and V is TRBV6-2 or TRBV6-3; tentatively, D is TRBD1 (5 bases). CDR1 and CDR2 from the germline V gene are MNHEY and SVGEGT. The CDR3 is 17 amino acids. V shed 2 bases and J shed 6 bases, with 22 bases lying between them. CDR3 nucleotide sequence: TGTGCCAGCAGTTACACTAAGGAGGGGCCAGGGAGGGCTGAAGCTTTCTTT. This encodes CASSYTKEGPGRAEAFF.

The DNA of the CDR3 is TGTGCCAGCAGCTTAGGTACCACAGGGGCACGCGTTGGCTACACCTTC. This sequence encodes CASSLGTTGARVGYTF. The chain couples TRBV7-2 to TRBJ1-2; TRBD1 agrees at 7 bases. The germline gives CDR1 SGHTA, CDR2 FQGNSA. The CDR3 spans 16 residues. The junction had 12 bases not matched to a gene; V was cut back by 1 base and J by 7 bases.

V gene TRBV6-6 combines with J gene TRBJ2-7; weak D call: TRBD2 (5 bases). Looked up from germline, CDR1 is MNHNY and CDR2 is SVGAGI (reference sequence). The CDR3 loop spans 13 amino acids. V lost 6 bases and J 3 bases, leaving 12 bases between the germline ends. CDR3 region: CASRPDAGYEQYF. In nucleotides, the CDR3 is TGTGCCAGCAGACCGGACGCGGGCTACGAGCAGTACTTC.

V usage is TRBV13 and J usage is TRBJ1-2; no firm D call. This CDR3 is 12 amino acids long. Per germline, CDR1 PRHDT and CDR2 FYEKMQ (reference sequence). With 1 base removed from V and 8 bases from J, the gap between germline ends came to 8 bases. The CDR3 nucleotides are TGTGCCAGCAGCTTAGTCGGGGAGGGCTACACCTTC. Its translation: CASSLVGEGYTF.

This clone was observed once. The V call is TRBV10-3, the J call TRBJ2-5; D ambiguous. Trimming stripped 2 bases from V and 5 bases from J, with 12 bases between. CDR3 length: 14 amino acids. CDR1 ENHRY and CDR2 SYGVKD come from the germline V gene. The CDR3 protein is CAISEPPSPETQYF. In DNA form, the CDR3 reads TGTGCCATCAGTGAGCCCCCTAGTCCTGAGACCCAGTACTTC.

This chain links TRBV7-9 with TRBJ2-7; the match to TRBD1 covers 8 bases. The V and J ends lost 5 bases and 4 bases, in that order; junction bases with no gene match: 10. CDR1 SEHNR and CDR2 FQNEAQ come from the germline V gene (reference sequence). This CDR3 spans 15 amino acids. The CDR3 sequence: CASSPATGAKYEQYF. In nucleotides, the CDR3 is TGTGCCAGCAGCCCCGCGACAGGGGCGAAGTACGAGCAGTACTTC. Filled out from reference TRBV7-9 and TRBJ2-7, the complete variable domain reads DTGVSQNPRHKITKRGQNVTFRCDPISEHNRLYWYRQTLGQGPEFLTYFQNEAQLEKSRLLSDRFSAERPKGSFSTLEIQRTEQGDSAMYLCASSPATGAKYEQYFGPGTRLTVT.

The rearrangement uses TRBV7-2 and TRBJ1-6, with 8 positions matching TRBD1. This CDR3 has 15 amino acids. CDR1 SGHTA and CDR2 FQGNSA come from the germline V gene. Germline trimming cut 1 base from V and 10 bases from J; bases unmatched to any gene: 6. CDR3 amino acids: CASSLGTGYGSPLHF. CDR3 DNA: TGTGCCAGCAGCTTAGGGACAGGGTATGGATCACCCCTCCACTTT. The complete variable domain, with remaining parts taken from reference TRBV7-2 and TRBJ1-6, reads GAGVSQSPSNKVTEKGKDVELRCDPISGHTALYWYRQSLGQGLEFLIYFQGNSAPDKSGLPSDRFSAERTGGSVSTLTIQRTQQEDSAVYLCASSLGTGYGSPLHFGNGTRLTVT.

This clone was counted between two and nine times. This sequence joins TRBV7-9 and TRBJ1-2; possibly TRBD1 for D (6 bases). Trimming pared 1 base from V and 7 bases from J, leaving 13 bases between. This CDR3 comprises 14 residues. Germline loops: CDR1 SEHNR, CDR2 FQNEAQ (reference sequence). The CDR3 here is CASSLGGGRAGYTF. The CDR3 DNA is TGTGCCAGCAGCTTAGGCGGGGGCAGGGCTGGCTACACCTTC.

The CDR3 DNA follows: TGTGCCAGCAGCTCCGGGACTAGCGGCTACAATGAGCAGTTCTTC. Translated: CASSSGTSGYNEQFF. The chain joins TRBV6-5 to TRBJ2-1; 11 bases agree with TRBD2. The V gene end was trimmed by 6 bases and the J gene end by 3 bases; junction bases not matched to a gene: 4. Germline V gene lookup returns CDR1 MNHEY and CDR2 SVGAGI. CDR3 size: 15 residues.

This rearrangement joins TRBV9 to TRBJ2-1; 7 nucleotides match TRBD2. V was clipped by 4 bases and J by 0 bases; unmatched bases: 4. The germline V gene has CDR1 SGDLS and CDR2 YYNGEE. The CDR3 runs to 15 residues. CDR3 DNA: TGTGCCAGCAGCTGGGGCGGGAGCTCCTACAATGAGCAGTTCTTC. It yields the protein CASSWGGSSYNEQFF. Variable domain in full (rest from reference TRBV9 and TRBJ2-1): DSGVTQTPKHLITATGQRVTLRCSPRSGDLSVYWYQQSLDQGLQFLIQYYNGEERAKGNILERFSAQQFPDLHSELNLSSLELGDSALYFCASSWGGSSYNEQFFGPGTRLTVL.

The CDR3 here is CATARSSGSYEQYF. The CDR3 nucleotides read TGTGCCACCGCCCGGTCCAGCGGGTCCTACGAGCAGTACTTC. V is TRBV27 and J is TRBJ2-7; possible D gene TRBD2, 6 bases. Between the trimmed V and J ends, which lost 10 bases and 1 base, there was a span of 17 bases. The CDR3 consists of 14 residues. The germline V gene encodes CDR1 MNHEY and CDR2 SMNVEV (reference sequence).